These 11 T cell receptor beta chains came from one sample sequenced in a study of blood T cell repertoires in COVID-19. The method was immunoSEQ multiplex PCR; TCRdb's version includes in-frame clones alone and lacks a portion of them. In the table there are about 140,000 clones, 80% to 90% of which are singletons. Sequenced material: PBMCs or T cells enriched from blood (not recorded which). The receptor source for this set is a woman aged 50 to 65 with acute COVID-19.

The V call is TRBV7-2, the J call TRBJ1-1; D is perhaps TRBD1 (5 bases). The V gene lost 0 bases and the J gene lost 10 bases, with 12 bases spanning the gap. The CDR3 runs to 13 residues. Germline-derived CDR1 and CDR2 are SGHTA and FQGNSA. CDR3 region: CASSLAGGDGAFF. The CDR3 DNA is TGTGCCAGCAGCTTAGCGGGGGGGGATGGAGCTTTCTTT. Variable domain in full (rest from reference TRBV7-2 and TRBJ1-1): GAGVSQSPSNKVTEKGKDVELRCDPISGHTALYWYRQSLGQGLEFLIYFQGNSAPDKSGLPSDRFSAERTGGSVSTLTIQRTQQEDSAVYLCASSLAGGDGAFFGQGTRLTVV.

CDR3 amino acids: CASSEAGAWGQPQHF. The CDR3, as DNA: TGTGCCAGCAGTGAAGCGGGGGCTTGGGGCCAGCCCCAGCATTTT. The V and J genes are TRBV6-1 and TRBJ1-5; possible D gene TRBD1, 6 bases. V shed 0 bases and J shed 7 bases, with 13 bases lying between them. The CDR3 extends over 15 amino acids. CDR1 is MNHNS, CDR2 SASEGT, per germline.

J is TRBJ1-4 and V is TRBV19, with D uncertain. Trimming stripped 6 bases from V and 3 bases from J, with 17 bases between. The CDR3 is 16 amino acids. From germline, CDR1 is LNHDA and CDR2 SQIVND (reference sequence). The CDR3 sequence: CASSPAWEGPNEKLFF. The CDR3, as DNA: TGTGCCAGTAGCCCAGCATGGGAGGGTCCTAATGAAAAACTGTTTTTT.

The chain has TRBV4-1 and TRBJ1-2; 11 bases are a match to TRBD1. The germline CDR1 and CDR2 sequences are MGHRA and YSYEKL. V shed 5 bases, J shed 8 bases, and the junction held 10 bases outside the gene matches. There are 15 residues in the CDR3. Written as DNA, the CDR3 is TGCGCCAGCAGCTCAACCCGGGACAGGGGGTTAGGCTACACCTTC. It is translated as CASSSTRDRGLGYTF.

The chain couples TRBV19 to TRBJ1-1; TRBD1 matches 8 bases. CDR3 length: 17 residues. CDR1 is LNHDA, CDR2 SQIVND, per germline (reference sequence). The V gene end was trimmed by 8 bases and the J gene end by 4 bases; junction bases not matched to a gene: 18. This chain's CDR3 is CASRSEGQGAFSTEAFF. The CDR3 DNA reads as TGTGCCAGTCGAAGTGAGGGCCAGGGGGCTTTTAGCACTGAAGCTTTCTTT.

The chain employs TRBV3-1 (or the pseudogene TRBV3-2) and TRBJ1-5; 10 positions match TRBD1. Losses at the gene ends were 4 bases for V and 4 bases for J; bases not matched to a gene: 13. Germline-derived CDR1 and CDR2 are LGHDT and YNNKEL (reference sequence). CDR3 size: 18 residues. This chain's CDR3 is CASSLSGQGTASNQPQHF. The CDR3 DNA reads TGTGCCAGCAGCCTCTCGGGACAGGGGACTGCATCTAATCAGCCCCAGCATTTT.

This chain links TRBV7-3 with TRBJ2-3; D is perhaps TRBD2 (5 bases). V gave up 6 bases and J gave up 0 bases, with 10 bases separating them. The CDR3 loop spans 14 amino acids. CDR1 is SGHTA, CDR2 FQGTGA, per germline. The DNA of the CDR3 is TGTGCCAGCAGATGGCGGGCCAGCACAGATACGCAGTATTTT. Protein product: CASRWRASTDTQYF.

This clone appeared a single time. The chain recombines TRBV19 with TRBJ1-2, with D uncertain. Trimming cost V 0 bases and J 8 bases, with 13 bases left between them. Germline loops: CDR1 LNHDA, CDR2 SQIVND (reference sequence). The CDR3 covers 14 residues. The CDR3 coding sequence is TGTGCCAGTAGTATAGATCCCCGGCCCAGGGGCTACACCTTC. Amino acids: CASSIDPRPRGYTF.

The table lists this clone with a count of one. The CDR3 coding sequence is TGTGCCAGCAGCGTAGGGTTAGCGGGAACCTACGAGCAGTACTTC. This translates into CASSVGLAGTYEQYF. This chain links TRBV9 with TRBJ2-7, with 8 positions matching TRBD2. V shed 0 bases and J 2 bases; nucleotides not matched to a gene: 4. Germline lookup yields CDR1 SGDLS and CDR2 YYNGEE. The CDR3 loop spans 15 amino acids.

The CDR3 DNA reads as TGTGCCAGCAGCTTATCCCAGGGGGCTTGGGGTGAGCAGTTCTTC. Amino acid sequence: CASSLSQGAWGEQFF. This chain connects TRBV11-3 to TRBJ2-1; 8 bases fit TRBD1. Germline trimming cut 2 bases from V and 9 bases from J; bases unmatched to any gene: 9. The CDR3 contains 15 residues. Germline assignment: CDR1 SGHNT and CDR2 YENEEA.

The chain uses TRBV19 and TRBJ1-4; TRBD1 matches at 8 bases. CDR1 is LNHDA, CDR2 SQIVND, per germline (reference sequence). The CDR3 contains 15 residues. The junction had 8 bases not matched to a gene; V was cut back by 4 bases and J by 7 bases. The CDR3 coding sequence is TGTGCCAGTAGTACCGCACAGGGGGGGCTTGAAAAACTGTTTTTT. Its protein product is CASSTAQGGLEKLFF.